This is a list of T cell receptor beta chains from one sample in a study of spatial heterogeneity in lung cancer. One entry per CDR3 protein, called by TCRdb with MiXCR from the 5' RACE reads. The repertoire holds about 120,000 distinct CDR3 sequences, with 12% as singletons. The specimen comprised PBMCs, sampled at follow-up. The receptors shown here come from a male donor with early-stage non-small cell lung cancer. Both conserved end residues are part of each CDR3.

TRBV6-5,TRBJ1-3,CASSTDRLGNTIYF
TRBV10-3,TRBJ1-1,CAIKQEPSNTEAFF
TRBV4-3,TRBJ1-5,CASSQGTGQNQPQHF
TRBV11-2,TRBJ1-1,CASSSVRTGAGEAFF
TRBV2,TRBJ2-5,CASISGPNQETQYF
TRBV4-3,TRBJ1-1,CASSQVSGGGRTEAFF
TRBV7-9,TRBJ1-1,CASSYTPGTEAFF
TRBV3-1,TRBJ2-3,CASSPSSGVSTDTQYF
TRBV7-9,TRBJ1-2,CASSSWTDYGYTF
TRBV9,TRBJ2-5,CASSVEDRQETQYF
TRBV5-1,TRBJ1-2,CASSLALSLYGYTF
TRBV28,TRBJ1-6,CASRSGGSDSPLHF
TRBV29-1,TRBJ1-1,CSGRGSMINTEAFF
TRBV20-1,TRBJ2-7,CSASRGYEQYF
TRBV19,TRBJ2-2,CASSTGTGNTGELFF
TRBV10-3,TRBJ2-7,CAISEFRDRNYEQYF
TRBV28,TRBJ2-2,CASSLGGLHGELFF
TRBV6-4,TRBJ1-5,CASSEWGGQPQHF
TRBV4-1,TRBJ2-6,CASSPRTSGGDSGANVLTF
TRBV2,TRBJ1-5,CASSPDRGNQPQHF
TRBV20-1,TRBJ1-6,CSARVGTGGNSPLHF